Listed here are 27 T cell receptor beta chains from one sample, sequenced in a study of blood T cell repertoires in COVID-19. Method: immunoSEQ multiplex PCR; TCRdb's copy keeps in-frame clones and lacks some. The sample yields approximately 100,000 clones, around 78% seen once. Sequences were obtained from peripheral blood. These TCRs come from a woman in her sixties with acute or convalescent COVID-19.

The sample holds one count of this clone. The rearrangement links TRBV30 to TRBJ1-5; no definite D call. Trimming left V 0 bases short and J 5 bases short, with 20 bases between. Germline assignment: CDR1 GTSNPN and CDR2 SVGIG (reference sequence). This CDR3 comprises 17 residues. The CDR3, as DNA: TGTGCCTGGAGTGTACCCCTAGGCCGGACTGACCATCAGCCCCAGCATTTT. Protein sequence: CAWSVPLGRTDHQPQHF.

This chain uses TRBV27 with TRBJ1-1, with a tentative D call TRBD1 (6 bases). With 3 bases removed from V and 7 bases from J, the gap between germline ends came to 12 bases. There are 13 residues in the CDR3. Germline V lookup: CDR1 MNHEY, CDR2 SMNVEV (reference sequence). The CDR3 nucleotides are TGTGCCAGCAGTTTCGCAGGGGTGAGTGAAGCTTTCTTT. Protein product: CASSFAGVSEAFF.

This clone was observed a handful of times. The gene calls are TRBV11-2 and TRBJ2-5; D unclear. This CDR3 comprises 14 residues. CDR1 and CDR2 (germline): SGHAT, FQNNGV. V lost 5 bases and J 4 bases, leaving 14 bases between the germline ends. DNA for the CDR3: TGTGCCAGCAGCATTGCCGATAGCCGAGAGACCCAGTACTTC. Translating gives CASSIADSRETQYF.

The rearrangement links TRBV5-5 to TRBJ1-5; TRBD1 agrees at 7 bases. The CDR3 runs 15 residues. Trimming cost V 3 bases and J 6 bases; bases outside gene matches: 9. The V gene's germline CDR1 is SGHKS and CDR2 YYEKEE (reference sequence). CDR3 residues: CASSWNRGEGQPQHF. The DNA for the CDR3 is TGTGCCAGCAGCTGGAACAGGGGTGAGGGTCAGCCCCAGCATTTT.

The chain recombines TRBV7-2 with TRBJ2-7; 7 nucleotides match TRBD2. Germline assignment: CDR1 SGHTA and CDR2 FQGNSA. The junction had 5 bases not matched to a gene; V was cut back by 3 bases and J by 3 bases. The CDR3 runs 14 residues. CDR3 sequence (DNA): TGTGCCAGCAGCTTGTCGCCTAGCGGCTACGAGCAGTACTTC. As protein: CASSLSPSGYEQYF.

The rearrangement uses TRBV5-1 and TRBJ2-7; tentatively, D is TRBD2 (6 bases). This CDR3 contains 15 residues. Trimming left V 0 bases short and J 0 bases short, with 10 bases between. Germline V lookup: CDR1 SGHRS, CDR2 YFSETQ. The CDR3 nucleotides read TGCGCCAGCAGCTTGGGCGGGATTAGCTCCTACGAGCAGTACTTC. As protein: CASSLGGISSYEQYF.

V usage is TRBV25-1 and J usage is TRBJ2-5; TRBD2 matches at 11 bases. V lost 4 bases, J lost 4 bases, and 5 bases stayed unmatched. Germline V gene data show CDR1 as MGHDK and CDR2 as SYGVNS. CDR3 length equals 15 residues. CDR3: CASSGSGRGVETQYF. CDR3 DNA sequence: TGTGCCAGCAGTGGTAGCGGGAGGGGTGTAGAGACCCAGTACTTC.

This clone showed up just once. The chain couples TRBV7-8 to TRBJ2-5; D perhaps matches TRBD2 (9 bases). The CDR3 loop spans 19 amino acids. V shed 5 bases and J shed 6 bases, with 31 bases lying between them. CDR1 and CDR2 from the germline V gene are SGHVS and FQNEAQ. The CDR3 sequence is CASSPRQGLAGAGSKTQYF. CDR3 bases: TGTGCCAGCAGCCCGCGACAGGGGTTAGCGGGAGCCGGATCGAAGACCCAGTACTTC.

The chain combines TRBV15 with TRBJ2-7, with 10 bases matching TRBD1. Germline V lookup: CDR1 LNHNV, CDR2 YYDKDF (reference sequence). V lost 4 bases to trimming and J lost 3 bases; unmatched junction nucleotides: 6. CDR3 length: 15 amino acids. The CDR3 DNA reads TGTGCCACCAGCAAGGGACAGGGGAGTGTCTACGAGCAGTACTTC. Protein product: CATSKGQGSVYEQYF.

The chain has TRBV30 and TRBJ2-1; 8 bases are a match to TRBD2. V lost 1 base, J lost 3 bases, and 8 bases stayed unmatched. This CDR3 spans 16 amino acids. Germline V CDR1 and CDR2: GTSNPN, SVGIG (reference sequence). Here the CDR3 DNA reads TGTGCCTGGAGTGCTATGGCTAGCGGGTTCTACAATGAGCAGTTCTTC. Translating it yields CAWSAMASGFYNEQFF.

The chain combines TRBV6-2 or TRBV6-3 with TRBJ1-4; no definite D call. The V end lost 5 bases, the J end lost 10 bases, and 20 bases lay between the germline ends. This CDR3 region has 15 residues. Germline V gene lookup returns CDR1 MNHEY and CDR2 SVGEGT. CDR3 DNA: TGTGCCAGCAGTCCCGGGGTATCTTCTATTGGAAAACTGTTTTTT. Translating it yields CASSPGVSSIGKLFF.

V usage is TRBV7-9 and J usage is TRBJ1-5; 7 bases agree with TRBD1. The trim removed 4 bases at V and 7 bases at J, leaving 7 bases unmatched. Looked up from germline, CDR1 is SEHNR and CDR2 is FQNEAQ (reference sequence). The CDR3 sequence is 14 residues long. CDR3 protein: CASSSDRVKQPQHF. The CDR3 DNA reads as TGTGCCAGCAGCTCCGACAGGGTCAAACAGCCCCAGCATTTT.

This rearrangement joins TRBV5-6 to TRBJ1-1; D call uncertain. Germline loops: CDR1 SGHDT, CDR2 YYEEEE. The V end lost 4 bases, the J end lost 10 bases, and 14 bases lay between the germline ends. The CDR3 length is 12 residues. This CDR3 is CASSPAGKVAFF. In DNA, the CDR3 is TGTGCCAGCAGCCCGGCCGGGAAGGTAGCTTTCTTT.

The chain links TRBV14 to TRBJ1-4; D may be TRBD1 (6 bases). The CDR3 spans 12 residues. The V end was cut by 4 bases, the J end by 8 bases, with 8 bases between. The germline gives CDR1 SGHDN, CDR2 FVKESK. CDR3 residues: CASSLQGEKLFF. The CDR3 DNA sequence: TGTGCCAGCAGCCTCCAGGGGGAAAAACTGTTTTTT.

The rearrangement joins TRBV27 to TRBJ2-7; the D gene is possibly TRBD1 (5 bases). Looked up from germline, CDR1 is MNHEY and CDR2 is SMNVEV (reference sequence). This CDR3 comprises 15 residues. V gave up 5 bases and J gave up 0 bases, with 14 bases separating them. The CDR3 region is CASSRYQDSSYEQYF. DNA for the CDR3: TGTGCCAGCAGTCGATATCAAGACAGCTCCTACGAGCAGTACTTC.

This clone has only a few counts. The rearrangement uses TRBV27 and TRBJ1-4; D uncertain. This CDR3 is built from 13 residues. Per germline, CDR1 MNHEY and CDR2 SMNVEV (reference sequence). Trimming cost V 6 bases and J 4 bases, with 9 bases left between them. The CDR3 loop is CASRSADNEKLFF. The CDR3 region has the DNA TGTGCCAGCAGATCAGCGGATAATGAAAAACTGTTTTTT.

CDR3 in amino acids: CASSEGEGAATEAFF. CDR3 coding DNA: TGTGCCAGCAGTGAAGGAGAGGGGGCAGCCACTGAAGCTTTCTTT. V and J are TRBV2 and TRBJ1-1; 7 bases map to TRBD1. Germline CDR1 is SNHLY and CDR2 is FYNNEI. The V segment lost 1 base and the J segment 4 bases; nucleotides outside the gene matches: 6. This CDR3 contains 15 residues.

V usage is TRBV28 and J usage is TRBJ1-3; 8 bases map to TRBD1. J gave up 4 bases and V 3 bases, and 14 bases lay outside the gene matches. This CDR3 spans 18 amino acids. CDR1 and CDR2 (germline): MDHEN, SYDVKM. The chain's CDR3 is CASSLTALGQGGGNTIYF. The DNA of the CDR3 is TGTGCCAGCAGTTTGACGGCACTCGGACAGGGAGGGGGAAACACCATATATTTT.

V is TRBV7-3 and J is TRBJ2-1; 11 positions match TRBD2. Germline V gives CDR1 SGHTA, CDR2 FQGTGA. This CDR3 has 13 residues. The ends lost 2 bases at V and 14 bases at J; junction bases unmatched: 5. The CDR3 nucleotides read TGTGCCAGCAGCTTACATAGCGGGGGGGCAGAGTTCTTC. It is translated as CASSLHSGGAEFF.

V usage is TRBV7-9 and J usage is TRBJ2-1, with TRBD2 identical over 10 bases. The CDR3 is 15 amino acids. Germline V gene sequence: CDR1 SEHNR, CDR2 FQNEAQ (reference sequence). After removal of 5 bases from V and 5 bases from J, the junction contained 6 bases not matched to a gene. CDR3 residues: CASSDLAGVHNEQFF. CDR3 coding DNA: TGTGCCAGCAGCGATCTAGCGGGAGTCCACAATGAGCAGTTCTTC.

J is TRBJ2-1 and V is TRBV27, with 7 bases fitting TRBD2. Germline V gene sequence: CDR1 MNHEY, CDR2 SMNVEV (reference sequence). CDR3 length: 15 amino acids. J lost 9 bases, V lost 4 bases, and 12 bases had no gene match. The CDR3 reads CASSYLLGGRIEQFF. The CDR3 DNA reads TGTGCCAGCAGTTATCTCCTTGGCGGGAGAATTGAGCAGTTCTTC.

The rearrangement joins TRBV6-2 or TRBV6-3 to TRBJ1-1, with no clear D. Germline CDR1 and CDR2: MNHEY and SVGEGT. The CDR3 loop spans 14 amino acids. V dropped 2 bases and J dropped 1 base, with 8 bases sitting between them. The CDR3 here is CASSYPRGNTEAFF. The DNA of the CDR3 is TGTGCCAGCAGTTACCCCCGGGGGAACACTGAAGCTTTCTTT.

CDR3 loop: CASSLGLAGGSFETQYF. CDR3 bases: TGTGCCAGCAGCTTGGGATTAGCGGGAGGGTCGTTCGAGACCCAGTACTTC. The V gene is TRBV7-3, the J gene TRBJ2-5; 11 bases match TRBD2. The CDR3 is 17 residues long. V shed 3 bases, J shed 5 bases, and the junction held 11 bases outside the gene matches. Per germline, CDR1 SGHTA and CDR2 FQGTGA.

The count of this clone is one. The CDR3 DNA reads TGTGCCAGCGGGGATCGGGGCACCGGGGAGCTGTTTTTT. Translated, it gives CASGDRGTGELFF. The chain couples TRBV2 to TRBJ2-2, with D possibly matching TRBD2 (5 bases). The germline V and J ends were trimmed by 8 bases and 4 bases, with 11 bases remaining between them. Germline V CDR1 and CDR2: SNHLY, FYNNEI. The CDR3 sequence is 13 residues long.

J is TRBJ1-2 and V is TRBV27, with 8 bases that match TRBD1. This CDR3 spans 15 amino acids. Germline trimming cut 6 bases from V and 4 bases from J; bases unmatched to any gene: 10. The V gene's germline CDR1 is MNHEY and CDR2 SMNVEV (reference sequence). The CDR3 reads CASSRNGQGGYGYTF. As DNA, the CDR3 is TGTGCCAGCAGCAGAAACGGACAGGGCGGCTATGGCTACACCTTC.

This clone occurred a few times. The V gene is TRBV2, the J gene TRBJ1-2, with 8 bases matching TRBD1. CDR1 is SNHLY and CDR2 is FYNNEI in the germline V gene. The length of the CDR3 is 11 residues. Trimming took 9 bases from V and 6 from J; bases not matched to a gene: 3. The CDR3 DNA reads TGTGCCAGAGGACAGGGAGATGGCTACACCTTC. Amino acid sequence: CARGQGDGYTF.

J is TRBJ2-7 and V is TRBV19; maybe TRBD1 (6 bases). Deletions cut 6 bases from V and 3 bases from J, with 15 bases between. The CDR3 is 14 residues long. CDR1 and CDR2 (germline): LNHDA, SQIVND (reference sequence). DNA for the CDR3: TGTGCCAGTAGACAGGGCTACGGACACTACGAGCAGTACTTC. The encoded protein is CASRQGYGHYEQYF.